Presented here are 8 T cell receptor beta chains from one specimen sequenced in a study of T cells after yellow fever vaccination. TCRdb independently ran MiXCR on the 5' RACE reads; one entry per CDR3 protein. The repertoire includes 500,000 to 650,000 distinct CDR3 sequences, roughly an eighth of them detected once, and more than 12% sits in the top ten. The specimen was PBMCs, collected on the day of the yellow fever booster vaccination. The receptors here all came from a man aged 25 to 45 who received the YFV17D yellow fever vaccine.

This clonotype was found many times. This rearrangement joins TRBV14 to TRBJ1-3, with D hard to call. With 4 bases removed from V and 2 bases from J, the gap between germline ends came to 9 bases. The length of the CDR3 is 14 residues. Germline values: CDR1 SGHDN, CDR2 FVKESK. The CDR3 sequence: CASSPLGPGNTIYF. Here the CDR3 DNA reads TGTGCCAGCAGCCCCCTAGGTCCTGGAAACACCATATATTTT.

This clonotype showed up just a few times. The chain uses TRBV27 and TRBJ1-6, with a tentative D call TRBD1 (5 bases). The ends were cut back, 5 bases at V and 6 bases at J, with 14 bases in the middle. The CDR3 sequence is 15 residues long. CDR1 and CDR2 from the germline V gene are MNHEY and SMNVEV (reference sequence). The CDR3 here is CASSPWLGGNSPLHF. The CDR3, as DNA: TGTGCCAGCAGTCCTTGGCTCGGGGGTAATTCACCCCTCCACTTT.

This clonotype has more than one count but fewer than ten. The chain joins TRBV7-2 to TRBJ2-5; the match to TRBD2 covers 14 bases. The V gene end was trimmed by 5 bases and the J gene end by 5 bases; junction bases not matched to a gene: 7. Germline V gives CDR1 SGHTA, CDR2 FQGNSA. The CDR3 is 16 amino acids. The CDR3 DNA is TGTGCCAGCAGCCGTGGGACTAGCGGGAGTGAGGAGACCCAGTACTTC. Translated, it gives CASSRGTSGSEETQYF.

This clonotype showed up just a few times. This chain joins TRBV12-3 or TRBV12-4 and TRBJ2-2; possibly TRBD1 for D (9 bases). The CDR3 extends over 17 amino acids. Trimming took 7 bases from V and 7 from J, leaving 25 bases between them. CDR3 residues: CASTGQGPTSGIGELFF. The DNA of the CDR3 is TGTGCCAGCACCGGACAGGGGCCTACTAGCGGAATCGGGGAGCTGTTTTTT.

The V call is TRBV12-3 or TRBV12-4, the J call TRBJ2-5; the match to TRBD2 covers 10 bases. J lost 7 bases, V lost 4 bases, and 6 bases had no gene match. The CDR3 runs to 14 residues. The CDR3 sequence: CASSWGTSELTQYF. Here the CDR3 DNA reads TGTGCCAGCAGTTGGGGGACTAGCGAGTTGACCCAGTACTTC.

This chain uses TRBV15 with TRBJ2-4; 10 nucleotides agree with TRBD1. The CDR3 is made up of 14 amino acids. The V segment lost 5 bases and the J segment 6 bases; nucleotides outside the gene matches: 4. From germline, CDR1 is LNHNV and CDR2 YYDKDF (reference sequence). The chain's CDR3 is CATSVGDRGNIQYF. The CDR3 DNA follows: TGTGCCACCAGCGTGGGGGACAGGGGAAACATTCAGTACTTC.

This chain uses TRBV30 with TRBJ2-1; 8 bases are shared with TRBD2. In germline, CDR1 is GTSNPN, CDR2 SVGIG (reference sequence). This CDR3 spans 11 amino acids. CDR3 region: CQAGVFNEQFF. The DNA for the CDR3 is TGTCAAGCGGGAGTTTTCAATGAGCAGTTCTTC.

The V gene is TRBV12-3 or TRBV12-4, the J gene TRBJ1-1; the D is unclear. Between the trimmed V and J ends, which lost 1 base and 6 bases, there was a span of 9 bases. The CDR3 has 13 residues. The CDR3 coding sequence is TGTGCCAGCAGTTTAGGTACTCTGGCTGAAGCTTTCTTT. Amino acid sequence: CASSLGTLAEAFF.